Listed below are T cell receptor beta chains from one sample, sequenced in a study of spatial heterogeneity in lung cancer. TCRdb fed the 5' RACE reads into MiXCR, producing one record per CDR3 protein. The sample includes about 39,000 distinct CDR3 sequences, under 6.5% seen only once; the top ten take under 14%. Sequenced material: PBMCs, taken at surgery. The source is a male donor with early-stage non-small cell lung cancer. Each CDR3 is given with its conserved first and last residue. A D gene is named only where the DNA matches it firmly. Clone sizes are given selectively: once, few, many, or a class where the clone is expanded.

v_call	clone_size	j_call	d_call	cdr3_aa	cdr3_nt
TRBV3-1	many	TRBJ2-5	NA	CASSRAGTTNLGTQYF	TGTGCCAGCAGCCGTGCCGGGACCACAAACCTGGGGACCCAGTACTTC
TRBV21-1	many	TRBJ1-1	NA	CASSKEGTEAFF	TGTGCCAGCAGCAAAGAGGGAACGGAAGCTTTCTTT
TRBV7-7	many	TRBJ2-3	TRBD1	CASSTGQGGDTQYF	TGTGCTAGCAGCACGGGACAGGGAGGAGATACGCAGTATTTT
TRBV12-3/TRBV12-4	many	TRBJ2-5	NA	CASSLRGGLQETQYF	TGTGCCAGCAGTTTAAGAGGCGGACTTCAAGAGACCCAGTACTTC
TRBV6-2/TRBV6-3	many	TRBJ2-7	NA	CASSYPVDGRPSLKTYEQYF	TGTGCCAGCAGTTACCCTGTCGACGGAAGGCCCTCACTTAAGACATACGAGCAGTACTTC
TRBV7-9	many	TRBJ2-6	NA	CASSSQGQSSGANVLTF	TGTGCCAGCAGCTCCCAAGGACAGAGCTCTGGGGCCAACGTCCTGACTTTC
TRBV11-2	many	TRBJ2-7	TRBD1	CASRPQGAGEQYF	TGTGCCAGCAGGCCCCAGGGGGCCGGCGAGCAGTACTTC
TRBV29-1	many	TRBJ2-3	NA	CSVEPSERVPDTQYF	TGCAGCGTTGAACCCTCAGAAAGAGTCCCAGATACGCAGTATTTT
TRBV20-1	few	TRBJ2-2	TRBD1	CSARDPGGNTGELFF	TGCAGTGCTAGAGACCCAGGGGGCAACACCGGGGAGCTGTTTTTT
TRBV28	many	TRBJ2-4	NA	CASSLYRYRGQNIQYF	TGTGCCAGCAGTTTATACCGCTACCGGGGACAAAACATTCAGTACTTC
TRBV12-3/TRBV12-4	NA	TRBJ2-3	NA	CASSFTPSSTDTQYF	TGTGCCAGCAGTTTTACCCCGAGCAGCACAGATACGCAGTATTTT
TRBV5-1	many	TRBJ2-1	TRBD1	CASSPAGTGGVDEQFF	TGCGCCAGCAGCCCGGCCGGGACAGGGGGGGTGGATGAGCAGTTCTTC
TRBV15	few	TRBJ1-4	NA	CATSRPAEVEKLFF	TGTGCCACCAGCAGACCGGCTGAGGTTGAAAAACTGTTTTTT
TRBV6-5	NA	TRBJ2-5	TRBD2	CASWTGGETQYF	TGTGCCAGCTGGACGGGGGGGGAGACCCAGTACTTC
TRBV7-3	many	TRBJ1-6	NA	CASSPDINSPLHF	TGTGCCAGCAGCCCAGACATCAATTCACCCCTCCACTTT
TRBV7-9	NA	TRBJ1-5	NA	CASSRPGTNQPQHF	TGTGCCAGCAGCCGACCTGGTACCAATCAGCCCCAGCATTTT
TRBV3-1	NA	TRBJ2-5	TRBD2	CASSQGTSGGAGTQYF	TGTGCCAGCAGCCAAGGGACTAGCGGGGGGGCGGGGACCCAGTACTTC
TRBV25-1	NA	TRBJ1-2	NA	CASSPTGTANGYTF	TGTGCCAGCAGTCCAACAGGGACCGCGAATGGCTACACCTTC
TRBV3-1	many	TRBJ1-3	NA	CASSQETGVSGNTIYF	TGTGCCAGCAGCCAAGAAACCGGGGTGTCCGGAAACACCATATATTTT
TRBV5-1	many	TRBJ2-3	TRBD1	CASHTSGQPTDTQYF	TGCGCCAGCCACACCTCGGGACAGCCCACAGATACGCAGTATTTT
TRBV6-2/TRBV6-3	many	TRBJ1-5	NA	CASSSGLQPQHF	TGTGCCAGCTCCTCGGGCCTACAGCCCCAGCATTTT
TRBV7-7	NA	TRBJ2-5	TRBD1	CASSLGGRETQYF	TGTGCTAGCAGCTTAGGGGGCAGAGAGACCCAGTACTTC
TRBV18	many	TRBJ1-5	NA	CASLERGDLNQPQHF	TGTGCCAGCTTAGAAAGAGGGGACCTCAATCAGCCCCAGCATTTT
TRBV27	few	TRBJ1-2	NA	CASSSGTSVGYTF	TGTGCCAGCAGTTCCGGGACATCCGTCGGCTACACCTTC
TRBV27	NA	TRBJ1-1	NA	CASGLFGGDTEAFF	TGTGCCAGCGGTTTATTTGGGGGGGACACTGAAGCTTTCTTT
TRBV5-6	many	TRBJ1-2	NA	CASSFGYGYTF	TGTGCCAGCAGCTTTGGCTATGGCTACACCTTC
TRBV5-4	NA	TRBJ2-3	NA	CASSLQGITDTQYF	TGTGCCAGCAGCTTGCAGGGAATCACAGATACGCAGTATTTT
TRBV6-6	NA	TRBJ1-1	NA	CASAEDSNTEAFF	TGTGCCAGCGCAGAGGACTCGAACACTGAAGCTTTCTTT
TRBV6-5	few	TRBJ2-2	NA	CASSYGLGLGGAGELFF	TGTGCCAGCAGTTACGGGTTGGGACTGGGGGGCGCCGGGGAGCTGTTTTTT
TRBV6-2/TRBV6-3	NA	TRBJ2-5	TRBD2	CASSGGLAGAETQYF	TGTGCCAGCAGTGGGGGACTAGCGGGGGCGGAGACCCAGTACTTC
TRBV5-4	few	TRBJ2-7	NA	CASSTGAGLAYEQYF	TGTGCCAGCAGCACCGGCGCAGGTTTAGCCTACGAGCAGTACTTC
TRBV20-1	many	TRBJ2-3	TRBD1	CSARVRDRGNLPRTDTQYF	TGCAGTGCTAGAGTGCGGGACAGGGGAAATCTGCCTCGCACAGATACGCAGTATTTT